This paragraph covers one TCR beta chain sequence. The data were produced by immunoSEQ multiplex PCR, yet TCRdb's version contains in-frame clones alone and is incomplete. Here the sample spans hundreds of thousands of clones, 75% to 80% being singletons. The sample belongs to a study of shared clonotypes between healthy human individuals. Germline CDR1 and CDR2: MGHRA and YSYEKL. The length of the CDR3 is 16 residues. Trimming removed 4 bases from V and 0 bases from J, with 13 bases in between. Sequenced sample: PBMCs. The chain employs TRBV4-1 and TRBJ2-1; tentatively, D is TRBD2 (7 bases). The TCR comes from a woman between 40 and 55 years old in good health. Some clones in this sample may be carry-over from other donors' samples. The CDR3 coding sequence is TGCGCCAGCAGCCGGGAGCGGGACACCTCCTACAATGAGCAGTTCTTC. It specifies CASSRERDTSYNEQFF.